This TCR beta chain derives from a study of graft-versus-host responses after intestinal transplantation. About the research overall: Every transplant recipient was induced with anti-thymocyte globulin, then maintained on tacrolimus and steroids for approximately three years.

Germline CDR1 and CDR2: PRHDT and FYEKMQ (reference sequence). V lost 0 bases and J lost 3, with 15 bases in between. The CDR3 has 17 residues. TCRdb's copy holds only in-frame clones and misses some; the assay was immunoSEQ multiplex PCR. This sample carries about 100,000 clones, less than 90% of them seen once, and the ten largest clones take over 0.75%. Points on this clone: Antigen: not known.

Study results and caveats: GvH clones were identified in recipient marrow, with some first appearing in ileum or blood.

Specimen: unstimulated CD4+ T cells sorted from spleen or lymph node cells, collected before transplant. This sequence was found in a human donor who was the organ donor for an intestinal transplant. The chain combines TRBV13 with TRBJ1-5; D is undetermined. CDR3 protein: CASSLGDIGFANQPQHF. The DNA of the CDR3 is TGTGCCAGCAGCTTAGGGGATATAGGGTTTGCCAATCAGCCCCAGCATTTT.